Below are 3 T cell receptor beta chains sequenced from a single sample in a study of cytomegalovirus exposure and HLA in healthy donors. The primer mix had 60 Vbeta and 13 Jbeta primers. TCRdb keeps only in-frame clones here, not all; method: immunoSEQ multiplex PCR. The profile shows around 90,000 clones, less than 75% of them singletons. Source material: PBMCs. These receptor sequences come from a woman aged 25 to 39 in good health and CMV-seropositive.

This chain links TRBV6-5 with TRBJ1-1, with D maybe TRBD1 (5 bases). Per germline, CDR1 MNHEY and CDR2 SVGAGI. The CDR3 extends over 12 amino acids. V gave up 6 bases and J gave up 4 bases, with 9 bases separating them. CDR3 protein: CASSQGSTEAFF. DNA of the CDR3: TGTGCCAGCAGCCAGGGAAGCACTGAAGCTTTCTTT.

This chain connects TRBV5-1 to TRBJ2-5; D is possibly TRBD2 (5 bases). The end of the DNA fits TRBJ2-7 better, so the J call may be wrong. Germline CDR1 reads SGHRS; CDR2 reads YFSETQ. The CDR3 contains 15 residues. CDR3 bases: TGCGCCAGCAGCTTGGGTTCCGGGAACTCCTACGAGCAGTACTTC. This encodes CASSLGSGNSYEQYF.

The gene calls are TRBV18 and TRBJ1-1, with a possible D match to TRBD1 (5 bases). The CDR3 length is 14 residues. The V and J ends lost 2 bases and 5 bases respectively, with 12 bases between them. Germline V CDR1 and CDR2: KGHSH, LQKENI. DNA of the CDR3: TGTGCCAGCTCACCAAATTCAGGGCGAACTGAAGCTTTCTTT. Translating it yields CASSPNSGRTEAFF.